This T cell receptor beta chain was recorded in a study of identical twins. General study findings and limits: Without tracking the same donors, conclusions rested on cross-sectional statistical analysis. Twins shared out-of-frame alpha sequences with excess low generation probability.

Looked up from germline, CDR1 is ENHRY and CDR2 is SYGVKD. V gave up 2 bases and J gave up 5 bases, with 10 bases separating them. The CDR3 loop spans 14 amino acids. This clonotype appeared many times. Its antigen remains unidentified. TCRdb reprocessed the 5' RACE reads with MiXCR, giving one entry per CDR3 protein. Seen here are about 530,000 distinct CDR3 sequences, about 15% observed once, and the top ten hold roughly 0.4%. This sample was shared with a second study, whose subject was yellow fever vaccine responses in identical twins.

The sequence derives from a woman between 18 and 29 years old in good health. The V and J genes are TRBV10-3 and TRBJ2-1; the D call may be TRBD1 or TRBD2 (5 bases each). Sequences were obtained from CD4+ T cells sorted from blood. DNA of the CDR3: TGTGCCATCAGTGAGCAGGGACCACACAATGAGCAGTTCTTC. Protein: CAISEQGPHNEQFF.